The 28 T cell receptor beta chains in this list originate from one sample, sequenced in a study of blood T cell repertoires in COVID-19. The data were produced by immunoSEQ multiplex PCR, yet TCRdb's version contains in-frame clones alone and is incomplete. The top ten hold about 1.2% of the sample, which has about 130,000 clones, about 88% seen once. The source material was peripheral blood. The receptor source for this set is a woman aged 80 or over with acute or convalescent COVID-19.

The V and J genes are TRBV9 and TRBJ1-2; TRBD1 agrees at 10 bases. Germline trimming cut 4 bases from V and 5 bases from J; bases unmatched to any gene: 8. Germline V gene data show CDR1 as SGDLS and CDR2 as YYNGEE. The CDR3 has 15 residues. CDR3: CASSPGTGDGYGYTF. The CDR3 DNA reads TGTGCCAGCAGCCCAGGGACAGGGGATGGGTATGGCTACACCTTC.

This clone was seen a single time. The chain has TRBV28 and TRBJ1-1; TRBD1 aligns across 7 bases. J gave up 10 bases and V 4 bases, and 15 bases lay outside the gene matches. Germline V gene data show CDR1 as MDHEN and CDR2 as SYDVKM. The CDR3 runs 15 residues. CDR3 DNA sequence: TGTGCCAGCAGTTCCCGGGACAGCACAAAGAGGGGAGCTTTCTTT. It is translated as CASSSRDSTKRGAFF.

The rearrangement uses TRBV3-1 (or the pseudogene TRBV3-2) and TRBJ2-5, with a possible D match to TRBD2 (5 bases). The CDR3 runs 15 residues. Germline V CDR1 and CDR2: LGHDT, YNNKEL (reference sequence). The ends were cut back, 4 bases at V and 5 bases at J, with 17 bases in the middle. The CDR3 spells CASSRQALAWETQYF. The DNA for the CDR3 is TGTGCCAGCAGCCGGCAAGCCCTAGCTTGGGAGACCCAGTACTTC.

The chain links TRBV3-1 (or the pseudogene TRBV3-2) to TRBJ2-4, with D perhaps TRBD2 (5 bases). V gave up 0 bases and J gave up 7 bases, with 13 bases separating them. This CDR3 has 15 amino acids. Germline-derived CDR1 and CDR2 are LGHDT and YNNKEL (reference sequence). The CDR3 nucleotides are TGTGCCAGCAGCCAAGACGGCGCTAGGAGGAACATTCAGTACTTC. Its translation: CASSQDGARRNIQYF.

The V gene is TRBV18, the J gene TRBJ2-5, with D maybe TRBD2 (6 bases). The V end lost 3 bases, the J end lost 2 bases, and 13 bases lay between the germline ends. The V gene's germline CDR1 is KGHSH and CDR2 LQKENI. This CDR3 comprises 15 residues. As DNA, the CDR3 is TGTGCCAGCTCACCTAACTGGGACTCTCAAGAGACCCAGTACTTC. This codes for CASSPNWDSQETQYF. The complete variable domain, with remaining parts taken from reference TRBV18 and TRBJ2-5, reads NAGVMQNPRHLVRRRGQEARLRCSPMKGHSHVYWYRQLPEEGLKFMVYLQKENIIDESGMPKERFSAEFPKEGPSILRIQQVVRGDSAAYFCASSPNWDSQETQYFGPGTRLLVL.

J is TRBJ2-3 and V is TRBV2, with 9 bases fitting TRBD2. Looked up from germline, CDR1 is SNHLY and CDR2 is FYNNEI. Germline trimming cut 4 bases from V and 1 base from J; bases unmatched to any gene: 3. CDR3 size: 15 residues. CDR3 region: CASSGGTSRTDTQYF. For the CDR3, the DNA is TGTGCCAGCAGTGGGGGGACTAGCCGCACAGATACGCAGTATTTT.

In this sample, this clone turned up a few times. V gene TRBV7-9 combines with J gene TRBJ2-5; tentatively, D is TRBD1 (6 bases). Trimming left V 6 bases short and J 2 bases short, with 10 bases between. Germline V gene data show CDR1 as SEHNR and CDR2 as FQNEAQ (reference sequence). This CDR3 contains 13 residues. The CDR3 sequence: CASRRDTQETQYF. CDR3 sequence (DNA): TGTGCCAGCAGACGGGACACACAAGAGACCCAGTACTTC.

The gene calls are TRBV9 and TRBJ2-5; D is ambiguous. Trimming removed 3 bases from V and 0 bases from J, with 9 bases in between. The CDR3 has 14 residues. Looked up from germline, CDR1 is SGDLS and CDR2 is YYNGEE. The CDR3 loop is CASSGPTHQETQYF. Here the CDR3 DNA reads TGTGCCAGCAGCGGGCCAACCCACCAAGAGACCCAGTACTTC. Full variable domain (remainder filled in from reference TRBV9 and TRBJ2-5): DSGVTQTPKHLITATGQRVTLRCSPRSGDLSVYWYQQSLDQGLQFLIQYYNGEERAKGNILERFSAQQFPDLHSELNLSSLELGDSALYFCASSGPTHQETQYFGPGTRLLVL.

This clone was counted a few times. This chain connects TRBV9 to TRBJ2-2; 7 bases line up with TRBD1. The CDR3 loop spans 15 amino acids. With 1 base clipped from V and 2 bases from J, the junction kept 2 bases outside the gene matches. In germline, CDR1 is SGDLS, CDR2 YYNGEE. The CDR3 spells CASSVTGANTGELFF. In DNA form, the CDR3 reads TGTGCCAGCAGCGTAACAGGGGCTAACACCGGGGAGCTGTTTTTT.

The chain links TRBV28 to TRBJ1-5, with D tentatively TRBD1 (6 bases). CDR3 length: 18 amino acids. The germline V and J ends were trimmed by 6 bases and 0 bases, with 21 bases remaining between them. Germline loops: CDR1 MDHEN, CDR2 SYDVKM. CDR3 in amino acids: CASRTLDSHAYSNQPQHF. As DNA, the CDR3 is TGTGCCAGCAGGACATTGGACAGCCACGCTTATAGCAATCAGCCCCAGCATTTT.

The chain employs TRBV11-2 and TRBJ1-1, with no clear D. Germline V gives CDR1 SGHAT, CDR2 FQNNGV. The germline V and J ends were trimmed by 0 bases and 1 base, with 3 bases remaining between them. The CDR3 is 13 amino acids. CDR3 in DNA: TGTGCCAGCAGCTTAGACTGGAACACTGAAGCTTTCTTT. Its protein product is CASSLDWNTEAFF.

The chain uses TRBV12-3 or TRBV12-4 and TRBJ1-2; D ambiguous. V was trimmed by 3 bases and J by 6 bases, leaving 8 bases between them. The CDR3 is 12 amino acids. CDR3 sequence: CASSLGGNGYTF. DNA for the CDR3: TGTGCCAGCAGTTTGGGAGGGAATGGCTACACCTTC.

Only a few counts were recorded for this clone. The rearrangement links TRBV6-1 to TRBJ1-2; 12 positions agree with TRBD1. V was clipped by 3 bases and J by 2 bases; unmatched bases: 7. Germline V gene sequence: CDR1 MNHNS, CDR2 SASEGT. This CDR3 is 17 amino acids long. CDR3 in DNA: TGTGCCAGCAGTGATCGGGACAGGGGGCGCCGGAACTATGGCTACACCTTC. This gives the protein CASSDRDRGRRNYGYTF.

The chain joins TRBV19 to TRBJ1-4; 8 nucleotides match TRBD1. Trimming removed 3 bases from V and 7 bases from J; junction bases left unmatched: 7. Germline-derived CDR1 and CDR2 are LNHDA and SQIVND (reference sequence). The CDR3 is 15 amino acids. The CDR3 region has the DNA TGTGCCAGTAGTATCGGTTGGACAGGGTTTGAAAAACTGTTTTTT. As protein: CASSIGWTGFEKLFF.

V usage is TRBV5-1 and J usage is TRBJ2-7, with 9 bases aligning to TRBD1. Germline V gene lookup returns CDR1 SGHRS and CDR2 YFSETQ. The CDR3 extends over 16 amino acids. V gave up 4 bases and J gave up 5 bases; unmatched junction bases: 13. The CDR3, as DNA: TGCGCCAGCAGCCCCGGACTAGGGACAGGGAGCGACGAGCAGTACTTC. It is translated as CASSPGLGTGSDEQYF.

This chain uses TRBV4-1 with TRBJ1-2, with D unclear. V was cut by 0 bases and J by 8 bases, with 10 bases left in between. The CDR3 contains 13 residues. Germline assignment: CDR1 MGHRA and CDR2 YSYEKL. Here the CDR3 DNA reads TGCGCCAGCAGCCAAGACTACAGAGGGGGCTACACCTTC. It translates to CASSQDYRGGYTF.

This chain links TRBV19 with TRBJ1-2; possible D gene TRBD1, 5 bases. The CDR3 sequence is 14 residues long. Trimming took 0 bases from V and 4 from J, leaving 9 bases between them. Germline values: CDR1 LNHDA, CDR2 SQIVND (reference sequence). The CDR3 sequence is CASSIEQGLYGYTF. Here the CDR3 DNA reads TGTGCCAGTAGTATAGAGCAGGGCCTCTATGGCTACACCTTC.

The chain carries TRBV6-5 and TRBJ2-5, with TRBD2 matching 9 bases. The CDR3 consists of 15 residues. Germline loops: CDR1 MNHEY, CDR2 SVGAGI. V shed 2 bases, J shed 4 bases, and the junction held 5 bases outside the gene matches. CDR3 DNA: TGTGCCAGCAGTTACCGCGGGAGGGCCAGAGAGACCCAGTACTTC. Translation gives CASSYRGRARETQYF.

The V gene is TRBV12-3 or TRBV12-4, the J gene TRBJ1-4, with D unresolved. The V gene lost 5 bases and the J gene lost 4 bases, with 5 bases spanning the gap. The CDR3 loop spans 12 amino acids. In DNA, the CDR3 is TGTGCCAGCAGTGTATTTAATGAAAAACTGTTTTTT. This encodes CASSVFNEKLFF.

This clone was recorded only once. The chain links TRBV27 to TRBJ2-3; D may be TRBD1 (6 bases). This CDR3 region has 19 residues. V was shortened by 5 bases and J by 2 bases, with 26 bases between the two germline ends. The germline CDR1 and CDR2 sequences are MNHEY and SMNVEV (reference sequence). CDR3 nucleotides: TGTGCCAGCAGTCTCTACTATCCCCCCGGACAGAAAATCACAGATACGCAGTATTTT. Amino acid sequence: CASSLYYPPGQKITDTQYF.

This chain connects TRBV18 to TRBJ1-2, with D hard to call. V lost 0 bases to trimming and J lost 6 bases, with 17 bases between them. The CDR3 totals 16 residues. Germline V gene data show CDR1 as KGHSH and CDR2 as LQKENI. CDR3 protein: CASSPPAAGELDGYTF. The DNA for the CDR3 is TGTGCCAGCTCACCACCAGCGGCAGGCGAACTAGATGGCTACACCTTC.

This chain links TRBV2 with TRBJ1-2, with D tentatively TRBD1 (6 bases). V was clipped by 4 bases and J by 4 bases, with 13 bases between them. CDR1 is SNHLY, CDR2 FYNNEI, per germline. CDR3 size: 14 residues. This chain's CDR3 is CASSVTGGPYGYTF. CDR3 in DNA: TGTGCCAGCAGTGTGACAGGAGGTCCCTATGGCTACACCTTC.

This clone was seen a handful of times. The chain has TRBV6-6 and TRBJ2-3; D call uncertain. Looked up from germline, CDR1 is MNHNY and CDR2 is SVGAGI (reference sequence). Trimming removed 2 bases at V and 1 base at J, with 4 bases between. The CDR3 extends over 13 amino acids. CDR3 in DNA: TGTGCCAGCAGTTACCAGGGCACAGATACGCAGTATTTT. It specifies CASSYQGTDTQYF.

This chain connects TRBV5-6 to TRBJ2-7; 12 nucleotides line up with TRBD1. The CDR3 totals 14 residues. V lost 4 bases and J lost 5; bases outside the gene matches: 4. Germline V CDR1 and CDR2: SGHDT, YYEEEE. For the CDR3, the DNA is TGTGCCAGCAGCATCCGGGACAGGGGGCACGAGCAGTACTTC. Its translation is CASSIRDRGHEQYF. Supplemented by reference TRBV5-6 and TRBJ2-7, the full variable domain reads DAGVTQSPTHLIKTRGQQVTLRCSPKSGHDTVSWYQQALGQGPQFIFQYYEEEERQRGNFPDRFSGHQFPNYSSELNVNALLLGDSALYLCASSIRDRGHEQYFGPGTRLTVT.

The V and J genes are TRBV20-1 and TRBJ2-7; D is unclear. This CDR3 is built from 11 residues. The V gene's germline CDR1 is DFQATT and CDR2 SNEGSKA (reference sequence). V was pared by 5 bases and J by 4 bases, with 9 bases between. The CDR3 loop is CSASSWYEQYF. The CDR3 nucleotides read TGCAGTGCTTCGAGCTGGTACGAGCAGTACTTC.

The chain recombines TRBV28 with TRBJ2-7, with 8 nucleotides matching TRBD2. V shed 6 bases and J 2 bases; nucleotides not matched to a gene: 9. This CDR3 is 15 amino acids long. The germline CDR1 and CDR2 sequences are MDHEN and SYDVKM. The CDR3 sequence is CASRGTSGATYEQYF. For the CDR3, the DNA is TGTGCCAGCAGGGGTACTAGCGGTGCGACCTACGAGCAGTACTTC.

In DNA, the CDR3 is TGTGCCAGCAGCTTAGATTCTAATCAGCCCCAGCATTTT. Its translation is CASSLDSNQPQHF. The chain has TRBV7-2 and TRBJ1-5, with D hard to call. The CDR3 loop spans 13 amino acids. Germline loops: CDR1 SGHTA, CDR2 FQGNSA. The V and J ends lost 1 base and 4 bases respectively, with 5 bases between them. Full variable domain (outside the CDR3, taken from reference TRBV7-2 and TRBJ1-5): GAGVSQSPSNKVTEKGKDVELRCDPISGHTALYWYRQSLGQGLEFLIYFQGNSAPDKSGLPSDRFSAERTGGSVSTLTIQRTQQEDSAVYLCASSLDSNQPQHFGDGTRLSIL.

This chain connects TRBV7-9 to TRBJ1-1, with D perhaps matching TRBD1 (6 bases). Germline V gene data show CDR1 as SEHNR and CDR2 as FQNEAQ (reference sequence). This CDR3 contains 14 residues. The ends were cut back, 0 bases at V and 6 bases at J, with 11 bases in the middle. CDR3: CASSLAGQTSEAFF. The CDR3 coding sequence is TGTGCCAGCAGCTTAGCAGGACAGACGTCTGAAGCTTTCTTT.